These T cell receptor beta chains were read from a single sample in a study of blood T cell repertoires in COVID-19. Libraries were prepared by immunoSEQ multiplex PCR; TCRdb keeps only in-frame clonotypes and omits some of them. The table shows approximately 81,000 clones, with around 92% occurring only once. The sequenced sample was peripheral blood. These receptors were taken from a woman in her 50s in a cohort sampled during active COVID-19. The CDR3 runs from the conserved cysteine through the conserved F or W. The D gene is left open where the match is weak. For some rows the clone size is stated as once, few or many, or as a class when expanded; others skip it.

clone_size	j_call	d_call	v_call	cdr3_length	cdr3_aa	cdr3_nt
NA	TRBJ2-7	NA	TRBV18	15	CASSPATGSSYEQYF	TGTGCCAGCTCACCAGCAACAGGTAGCTCCTACGAGCAGTACTTC
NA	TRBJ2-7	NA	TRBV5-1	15	CASSAEGTKTYEQYF	TGCGCCAGCAGCGCCGAAGGGACAAAAACCTACGAGCAGTACTTC
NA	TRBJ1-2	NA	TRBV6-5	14	CASTGRLLAYGYTF	TGTGCCAGCACTGGCAGGCTGCTGGCATATGGCTACACCTTC
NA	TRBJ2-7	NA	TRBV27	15	CASSSLGQGTLEQYF	TGTGCCAGCAGTTCCCTTGGGCAAGGGACACTTGAGCAGTACTTC
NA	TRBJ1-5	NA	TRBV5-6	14	CASRDSGNNQPQHF	TGTGCCAGCAGGGACAGCGGGAACAATCAGCCCCAGCATTTT
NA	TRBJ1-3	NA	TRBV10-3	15	CAISERLGAGNTIYF	TGTGCCATCAGTGAGCGGCTAGGGGCTGGAAACACCATATATTTT
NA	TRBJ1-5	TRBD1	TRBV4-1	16	CASSRRTGGSNQPQHF	TGCGCCAGCAGCCGACGGACAGGGGGAAGCAATCAGCCCCAGCATTTT
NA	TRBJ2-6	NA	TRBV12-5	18	CASASPTQSATGANVLTF	TGTGCTAGTGCCTCTCCGACTCAAAGCGCAACTGGGGCCAACGTCCTGACTTTC
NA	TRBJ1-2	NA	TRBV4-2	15	CASSQGLGGYYGYTF	TGTGCCAGCAGCCAAGGACTCGGAGGATACTATGGCTACACCTTC
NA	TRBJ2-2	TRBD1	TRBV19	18	CASSGLLGTGTNTGELFF	TGTGCCAGTAGTGGGCTTTTAGGGACAGGGACGAACACCGGGGAGCTGTTTTTT
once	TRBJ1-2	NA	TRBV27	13	CASSLRENYGYTF	TGTGCCAGCAGTCTAAGAGAAAACTATGGCTACACCTTC
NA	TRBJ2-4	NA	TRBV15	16	CATSRASGIAKNIQYF	TGTGCCACCAGCAGAGCCTCAGGAATAGCCAAAAACATTCAGTACTTC
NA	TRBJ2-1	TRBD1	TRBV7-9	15	CASSLQGTGEDEQFF	TGTGCCAGCAGCTTACAGGGGACAGGGGAGGATGAGCAGTTCTTC
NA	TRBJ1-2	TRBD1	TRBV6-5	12	CASSGTAYGYTF	TGTGCCAGCAGCGGGACAGCTTATGGCTACACCTTC
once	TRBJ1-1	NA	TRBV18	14	CASSPPTRNTEAFF	TGTGCCAGCTCACCACCGACTCGGAACACTGAAGCTTTCTTT
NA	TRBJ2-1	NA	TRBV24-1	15	CATSDPQENYNEQFF	TGTGCCACCAGTGACCCACAGGAAAATTACAATGAGCAGTTCTTC
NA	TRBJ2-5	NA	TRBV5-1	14	CASSSGRGQETQYF	TGCGCCAGCAGCTCTGGGAGGGGGCAAGAGACCCAGTACTTC
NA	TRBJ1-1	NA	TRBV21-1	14	CASSGGHLGTEAFF	TGTGCCAGCAGCGGGGGACACCTGGGCACTGAAGCTTTCTTT
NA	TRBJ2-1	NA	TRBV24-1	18	CATSDSSPPGGSHNEQFF	TGTGCCACCAGTGATTCCTCCCCCCCTGGGGGGAGCCACAATGAGCAGTTCTTC
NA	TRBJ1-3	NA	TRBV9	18	CASSVGSQLTGSGNTIYF	TGTGCCAGCAGCGTAGGGTCCCAACTGACAGGCTCTGGAAACACCATATATTTT
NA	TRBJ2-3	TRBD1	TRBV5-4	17	CASSPGLTGVEADTQYF	TGTGCCAGCAGCCCAGGCCTGACAGGGGTGGAGGCAGATACGCAGTATTTT
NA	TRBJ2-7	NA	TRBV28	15	CASRGFQGISYEQYF	TGTGCCAGCAGGGGGTTTCAGGGCATCTCCTACGAGCAGTACTTC
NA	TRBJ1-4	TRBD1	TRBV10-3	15	CAISAQGATNEKLFF	TGTGCCATCAGTGCCCAGGGGGCGACTAATGAAAAACTGTTTTTT
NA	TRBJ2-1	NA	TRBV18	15	CASSPPAGTHNEQFF	TGTGCCAGCTCACCACCGGCAGGGACTCACAATGAGCAGTTCTTC
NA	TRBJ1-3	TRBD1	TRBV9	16	CASSVEGQAAGNTIYF	TGTGCCAGCAGCGTAGAGGGACAGGCGGCTGGAAACACCATATATTTT
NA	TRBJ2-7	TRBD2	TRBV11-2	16	CASRQGRGGHSYEQYF	TGTGCCAGCAGGCAAGGTCGGGGGGGACATAGTTACGAGCAGTACTTC
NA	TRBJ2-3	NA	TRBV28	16	CASRPQGAVRTDTQYF	TGTGCCAGCAGGCCCCAGGGTGCAGTTCGCACAGATACGCAGTATTTT
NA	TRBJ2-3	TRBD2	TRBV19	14	CASSRSGKTDTQYF	TGTGCCAGTAGTCGAAGCGGGAAGACAGATACGCAGTATTTT
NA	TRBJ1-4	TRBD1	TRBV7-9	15	CASSLGTGGMEKLFF	TGTGCCAGCAGCCTGGGGACAGGGGGAATGGAAAAACTGTTTTTT